Presented here are 28 T cell receptor beta chains from one specimen sequenced in a study of blood T cells in healthy people across ages. Then a second PCR, running roughly 7 to 11 cycles, was carried out with a sample-barcoded 5' primer and a J-beta primer mix. Using its own MiXCR run on the 5' RACE reads, TCRdb lists one record per CDR3 protein. The repertoire holds 660,000 or so distinct CDR3 sequences, with under 65% as singletons. Source material: blood. These receptors originate from a man aged 55 to 70 in good health.

The chain is built from TRBV29-1 and TRBJ2-7; D is possibly TRBD2 (6 bases). The tail of the sequence fits TRBJ2-5 better, so the J call may be wrong. The germline V gene encodes CDR1 SQVTM and CDR2 ANQGSEA. The CDR3 consists of 14 residues. In nucleotides, the CDR3 is TGCAGCGTCGCCTCTCTCTCTCGGGGGGAGACCCAGTACTTC. Protein sequence: CSVASLSRGETQYF.

This chain connects TRBV6-1 to TRBJ2-5, with D possibly TRBD2 on 6 matching bases. The DNA end is more similar to TRBJ2-7, so the J call may be wrong. CDR3 size: 14 residues. Germline CDR1 is MNHNS and CDR2 is SASEGT. The CDR3 bases are TGTGGGGCCCAGGGCCGGGAGAGCTCCTACGAGCAGTACTTC. Amino acid sequence: CGAQGRESSYEQYF.

CDR3 region: CSVTRALNTEAFF. The DNA for the CDR3 is TGCAGCGTTACCCGGGCGCTGAACACTGAAGCTTTCTTT. This chain links TRBV29-1 with TRBJ1-1; unclear D gene. CDR1 and CDR2 from the germline V gene are SQVTM and ANQGSEA. V was shortened by 5 bases and J by 0 bases, with 10 bases between the two germline ends. The CDR3 runs to 13 residues.

V and J are TRBV20-1 and TRBJ2-4; 9 bases line up with TRBD2. This CDR3 is 18 amino acids long. The germline gives CDR1 DFQATT, CDR2 SNEGSKA (reference sequence). V was pared by 4 bases and J by 0 bases, with 13 bases of the junction left unmatched. The CDR3 sequence: CSATLYSGGPPAKNIQYF. The CDR3 DNA sequence: TGCAGTGCTACATTGTATAGCGGGGGTCCCCCAGCCAAAAACATTCAGTACTTC.

The rearrangement joins TRBV4-1 to TRBJ2-3, with 14 positions matching TRBD2. CDR1 is MGHRA and CDR2 is YSYEKL in the germline V gene. This CDR3 spans 16 amino acids. V dropped 0 bases and J dropped 6; count of bases not matched to a gene: 2. Here the CDR3 reads CASSQERTSGGDTQYF. DNA of the CDR3: TGCGCCAGCAGCCAAGAACGGACTAGCGGGGGGGATACGCAGTATTTT.

This clonotype has just a few counts. The rearrangement links TRBV5-5 to TRBJ2-7; either TRBD1 or TRBD2 may supply D (5 bases each). Germline CDR1 reads SGHKS; CDR2 reads YYEKEE (reference sequence). The V end was cut by 5 bases, the J end by 2 bases, with 17 bases between. This CDR3 contains 15 residues. The CDR3 region is CASSSSGTAAYEQYF. In DNA, the CDR3 is TGTGCCAGCAGTTCATCCGGGACGGCTGCCTACGAGCAGTACTTC.

The V and J genes are TRBV5-1 and TRBJ1-2, with D perhaps TRBD1 (5 bases). This CDR3 spans 14 amino acids. V lost 2 bases and J 1 base, leaving 9 bases between the germline ends. Germline values: CDR1 SGHRS, CDR2 YFSETQ. As DNA, the CDR3 is TGCGCCAGCAGCTTCGGGGACCGTAACTATGGCTACACCTTC. It is translated as CASSFGDRNYGYTF. The whole variable domain, filled in from reference TRBV5-1 and TRBJ1-2, reads KAGVTQTPRYLIKTRGQQVTLSCSPISGHRSVSWYQQTPGQGLQFLFEYFSETQRNKGNFPGRFSGRQFSNSRSEMNVSTLELGDSALYLCASSFGDRNYGYTFGSGTRLTVV.

The V call is TRBV7-2, the J call TRBJ1-5, with a tentative D call TRBD1 (6 bases). Germline values: CDR1 SGHTA, CDR2 FQGNSA. The CDR3 contains 15 residues. Trimming shortened V by 5 bases and J by 3 bases, and 14 bases separated the two germline ends. CDR3 coding DNA: TGTGCCAGCAGCCCACGTCGGACAGTCAATCAGCCCCAGCATTTT. It translates to CASSPRRTVNQPQHF.

This chain links TRBV20-1 with TRBJ1-4; 10 bases align to TRBD1. The germline CDR1 and CDR2 sequences are DFQATT and SNEGSKA (reference sequence). V lost 3 bases to trimming and J lost 7 bases; unmatched junction nucleotides: 5. CDR3 size: 14 residues. The CDR3 is CSARQTGGLEKLFF. For the CDR3, the DNA is TGCAGTGCTAGGCAGACAGGGGGCCTTGAAAAACTGTTTTTT.

This clonotype was detected many times. With a much larger clone just one base away, this may be a read error. The chain uses TRBV28 and TRBJ2-7; TRBD1 matches at 9 bases. V was clipped by 5 bases and J by 6 bases; unmatched bases: 8. Germline-derived CDR1 and CDR2 are MDHEN and SYDVKM. The CDR3 contains 14 residues. CDR3 sequence (DNA): TGTGCCAGCAGTGTGGGGACAGGGAGGCGCGAGCAGTACTTC. Translating it yields CASSVGTGRREQYF.

The rearrangement joins TRBV5-1 to TRBJ2-4; D might be TRBD2 (5 bases). The V gene's germline CDR1 is SGHRS and CDR2 YFSETQ. There are 14 residues in the CDR3. Trimming left V 1 base short and J 5 bases short, with 10 bases between. The CDR3 here is CASSLTGNQNIQYF. In nucleotides, the CDR3 is TGCGCCAGCAGCTTGACCGGGAACCAAAACATTCAGTACTTC.

J is TRBJ2-2 and V is TRBV5-1; D gene unclear. The CDR3 loop spans 16 amino acids. From germline, CDR1 is SGHRS and CDR2 YFSETQ. V was pared by 3 bases and J by 2 bases, with 14 bases between. This CDR3 is CASSSAGAPNTGELFF. CDR3 DNA: TGCGCCAGCAGCTCGGCAGGTGCCCCTAACACCGGGGAGCTGTTTTTT.

The chain links TRBV6-5 to TRBJ2-3; D might be TRBD1 (6 bases). The CDR3 is 17 amino acids. With 0 bases removed from V and 0 bases from J, the gap between germline ends came to 13 bases. Germline assignment: CDR1 MNHEY and CDR2 SVGAGI. CDR3 residues: CASSYSGHGISTDTQYF. Here the CDR3 DNA reads TGTGCCAGCAGTTACTCGGGACATGGCATAAGCACAGATACGCAGTATTTT.

This CDR3 reads CASSTAGGEQFF. CDR3 DNA sequence: TGTGCCAGCAGCACCGCTGGGGGTGAGCAGTTCTTC. The chain is built from TRBV5-4 and TRBJ2-1; D tentatively reads TRBD1 or TRBD2 (5 bases each). Germline values: CDR1 SGHNT, CDR2 YYREEE (reference sequence). The CDR3 length is 12 residues. V was cut by 4 bases and J by 9 bases, with 11 bases left in between.

This sequence joins TRBV7-2 and TRBJ1-4; possibly TRBD1 for D (6 bases). The CDR3 contains 14 residues. V lost 5 bases, J lost 4 bases, and 11 bases lay in between. The germline V gene has CDR1 SGHTA and CDR2 FQGNSA. CDR3 DNA sequence: TGTGCCAGCAGCGTACAGGGATTTAATGAAAAACTGTTTTTT. It yields the protein CASSVQGFNEKLFF. Full variable domain (outside the CDR3, taken from reference TRBV7-2 and TRBJ1-4): GAGVSQSPSNKVTEKGKDVELRCDPISGHTALYWYRQSLGQGLEFLIYFQGNSAPDKSGLPSDRFSAERTGGSVSTLTIQRTQQEDSAVYLCASSVQGFNEKLFFGSGTQLSVL.

CDR3 DNA: TGTGCCAGCAGCTGGGGGGGGACTAGCGGAAAGAAAGAGACCCAGTACTTC. Protein product: CASSWGGTSGKKETQYF. The rearrangement uses TRBV7-2 and TRBJ2-5, with TRBD2 matching 11 bases. Germline CDR1 and CDR2: SGHTA and FQGNSA. The CDR3 covers 17 residues. The J segment lost 3 bases and the V segment lost 4 bases, leaving 10 bases of the junction unmatched.

This clonotype has just one count. CDR3 DNA: TGTGCCAGCAGCTCGATCAGGGGGTATAATGAAAAACTGTTTTTT. Protein sequence: CASSSIRGYNEKLFF. V and J are TRBV7-6 and TRBJ1-4; 7 bases match TRBD1. Germline lookup yields CDR1 SGHVS and CDR2 FNYEAQ. The ends lost 4 bases at V and 4 bases at J; junction bases unmatched: 6. This CDR3 is 15 amino acids long.

The chain couples TRBV24-1 to TRBJ2-5; maybe TRBD1 (6 bases). The ends were cut back, 3 bases at V and 2 bases at J, with 12 bases in the middle. Looked up from germline, CDR1 is KGHDR and CDR2 is SFDVKD. The CDR3 totals 15 residues. The CDR3 spells CATSDPHRAQETQYF. The CDR3 DNA reads TGTGCCACCAGTGATCCCCACAGGGCTCAAGAGACCCAGTACTTC.

J is TRBJ2-1 and V is TRBV2; the match to TRBD2 covers 15 bases. From germline, CDR1 is SNHLY and CDR2 FYNNEI. V lost 3 bases to trimming and J lost 9 bases; unmatched junction nucleotides: 6. CDR3 length equals 16 residues. CDR3 amino acids: CASSEGLAGGGGEQFF. In DNA form, the CDR3 reads TGTGCCAGCAGTGAGGGACTAGCGGGGGGAGGTGGTGAGCAGTTCTTC.

The sample holds a few counts of this clonotype. The rearrangement links TRBV20-1 to TRBJ1-5; D unresolved. The CDR3 is 14 residues long. V gave up 3 bases and J gave up 3 bases, with 12 bases separating them. Per the germline V gene, CDR1 is DFQATT and CDR2 is SNEGSKA (reference sequence). The CDR3 loop is CSAREGLVNQPQHF. The CDR3 DNA reads as TGCAGTGCTAGGGAGGGTTTGGTCAATCAGCCCCAGCATTTT.

CDR3 sequence: CASSLGYHEQYF. CDR3 bases: TGTGCCAGCAGCCTGGGTTATCACGAGCAGTACTTC. The rearrangement joins TRBV12-3 or TRBV12-4 to TRBJ2-7; D call uncertain. Trimming shortened V by 6 bases and J by 5 bases, and 11 bases separated the two germline ends. This CDR3 has 12 residues.

Comment on this clonotype: At one end the junction does not follow the germline gene, possibly because of a read error. This rearrangement joins TRBV27 to TRBJ1-3, with D unclear. Germline CDR1 is MNHEY and CDR2 is SMNVEV (reference sequence). The CDR3 extends over 14 amino acids. This chain's CDR3 is CAISSWPGGNTIYF. In DNA, the CDR3 is TGTGCCATCAGTTCCTGGCCGGGTGGAAACACCATATATTTT.

This clonotype was counted ten times or more. The genes are TRBV3-1 and TRBJ2-7; D is undetermined. There are 11 residues in the CDR3. The V gene lost 5 bases and the J gene lost 1 base, with 3 bases spanning the gap. Germline values: CDR1 LGHDT, CDR2 YNNKEL (reference sequence). The CDR3 region is CASSYSYEQYF. The CDR3 bases are TGTGCCAGCAGCTATTCCTACGAGCAGTACTTC.

The rearrangement uses TRBV2 and TRBJ2-2; 13 nucleotides line up with TRBD2. This CDR3 is built from 20 residues. Germline values: CDR1 SNHLY, CDR2 FYNNEI. The ends lost 0 bases at V and 0 bases at J; junction bases unmatched: 7. CDR3 bases: TGTGCCAGCAGTGAAGCGAAGGGACTAGCGGGGACGCCGAACACCGGGGAGCTGTTTTTT. Its protein product is CASSEAKGLAGTPNTGELFF.

The chain carries TRBV20-1 and TRBJ1-6; TRBD1 agrees at 9 bases. The J segment lost 7 bases and the V segment lost 5 bases, leaving 9 bases of the junction unmatched. This CDR3 has 15 residues. CDR1 is DFQATT and CDR2 is SNEGSKA in the germline V gene (reference sequence). CDR3 loop: CSAQRGGQGNSPLHF. The CDR3 DNA reads TGCAGTGCTCAGAGGGGGGGACAGGGAAATTCACCCCTCCACTTT.

J is TRBJ1-1 and V is TRBV9; D gene ambiguous. The CDR3 totals 13 residues. Germline loops: CDR1 SGDLS, CDR2 YYNGEE. V lost 4 bases and J lost 7, with 14 bases in between. The CDR3 spells CASSPRMAVEAFF. The CDR3 bases are TGTGCCAGCAGCCCCCGGATGGCAGTTGAAGCTTTCTTT.

The V gene is TRBV6-5, the J gene TRBJ2-4, with 8 positions matching TRBD2. Judging by the DNA end, TRBJ2-7 fits better; the J call may be wrong. The CDR3 contains 15 residues. Germline V gene sequence: CDR1 MNHEY, CDR2 SVGAGI. The CDR3 sequence is CASSSFAGGGYEQYF. The CDR3 DNA reads as TGTGCCAGCAGTTCCTTCGCGGGGGGCGGGTACGAGCAGTACTTC.

This chain joins TRBV6-6 and TRBJ2-1; 7 bases match TRBD2. With 2 bases clipped from V and 3 bases from J, the junction kept 4 bases outside the gene matches. Germline V gene lookup returns CDR1 MNHNY and CDR2 SVGAGI (reference sequence). The length of the CDR3 is 15 residues. CDR3 amino acids: CASSYEGGGYNEQFF. DNA of the CDR3: TGTGCCAGCAGTTACGAGGGCGGGGGCTACAATGAGCAGTTCTTC.